The 9 T cell receptor beta chains presented below share a single source sample, sequenced in a study of T cells after yellow fever vaccination. TCRdb reprocessed the 5' RACE reads with MiXCR, giving one entry per CDR3 protein. The sample holds 110,000 or so distinct CDR3 sequences, 7.2% seen once. The sequencing used CD4+ T cells sorted from PBMCs, collected more than 40 days after the first yellow fever vaccination. The receptors here all came from a man between 18 and 35 years old who received the YFV17D yellow fever vaccine.

This clonotype was observed many times. This chain links TRBV20-1 with TRBJ1-5; tentative D call: TRBD1 (5 bases). Trimming shortened V by 5 bases and J by 5 bases, and 16 bases separated the two germline ends. CDR1 DFQATT and CDR2 SNEGSKA come from the germline V gene (reference sequence). This CDR3 is 14 amino acids long. The CDR3 region is CSAQGLELYQPQHF. Written as DNA, the CDR3 is TGCAGTGCTCAGGGACTGGAGTTATATCAGCCCCAGCATTTT.

This clonotype has only a few counts. This chain links TRBV7-9 with TRBJ1-4; 7 nucleotides line up with TRBD1. V shed 4 bases, J shed 7 bases, and the junction held 9 bases outside the gene matches. Germline-derived CDR1 and CDR2 are SEHNR and FQNEAQ (reference sequence). The CDR3 loop spans 15 amino acids. This chain's CDR3 is CASSSRQGDGEKLFF. CDR3 nucleotide sequence: TGTGCCAGCAGCTCACGACAGGGAGACGGTGAAAAACTGTTTTTT.

This clonotype was recorded many times. The genes are TRBV12-3 or TRBV12-4 and TRBJ1-4; 8 bases align to TRBD1. V shed 5 bases, J shed 8 bases, and the junction held 7 bases outside the gene matches. The CDR3 totals 14 residues. The chain's CDR3 is CASSHGQGREKLFF. The CDR3 DNA follows: TGTGCCAGCAGTCATGGACAGGGTAGGGAAAAACTGTTTTTT.

Worth noting for this clonotype: With a much larger clone just one base away, this may be a read error. V usage is TRBV7-2 and J usage is TRBJ1-1; D gene uncertain. Germline V CDR1 and CDR2: SGHTA, FQGNSA. CDR3 length: 15 residues. Trimming removed 1 base from V and 1 base from J, with 10 bases in between. CDR3 amino acids: CASSLVPTRNTEAFF. The CDR3 coding sequence is TGTGCCAGCAGCTTAGTACCAACCAGGAACACTGAAGCTTTCTTT.

This clonotype came up many times. Its ends do not fully match the called genes, so a read error is possible. The V gene is TRBV6-5, the J gene TRBJ2-5; D is unresolved. Germline V gives CDR1 MNHEY, CDR2 SVGAGI. The CDR3 runs to 13 residues. The CDR3 here is CASSDSVPYTQYF. As DNA, the CDR3 is TGTGCCAGCAGTGACTCTGTCCCCTATACCCAGTACTTC.

This clonotype was seen at least ten times. The J gene is TRBJ2-3, the V gene TRBV29-1, with unresolved D. The CDR3 is 13 amino acids. Germline V gene lookup returns CDR1 SQVTM and CDR2 ANQGSEA. The V gene lost 4 bases and the J gene lost 2 bases, with 10 bases spanning the gap. CDR3 DNA sequence: TGCAGCGTTGTTGGATTAGCCACAGATACGCAGTATTTT. Translated: CSVVGLATDTQYF.

Ten or more counts support this clonotype. The chain couples TRBV20-1 to TRBJ1-1; D is uncertain. V was shortened by 7 bases and J by 9 bases, with 12 bases between the two germline ends. Germline-derived CDR1 and CDR2 are DFQATT and SNEGSKA (reference sequence). The CDR3 runs 10 residues. CDR3 bases: TGCAGTGGTTTCTTAACACAAGCTTTCTTT. This gives the protein CSGFLTQAFF.

This clonotype has at least ten counts. The chain links TRBV7-3 to TRBJ2-7, with 11 bases aligning to TRBD2. The CDR3 runs to 14 residues. The trim removed 5 bases at V and 4 bases at J, leaving 4 bases unmatched. Germline CDR1 and CDR2: SGHTA and FQGTGA. CDR3 DNA sequence: TGTGCCAGCAGCATGACTAGCGGGGCGTACGAGCAGTACTTC. This encodes CASSMTSGAYEQYF.

This clonotype showed up just a few times. This sequence joins TRBV28 and TRBJ1-5; D is unclear. The germline V and J ends were trimmed by 8 bases and 0 bases, with 11 bases remaining between them. CDR3 size: 14 residues. Germline V lookup: CDR1 MDHEN, CDR2 SYDVKM. CDR3 DNA: TGTGCCAGCGGGCCCTGGGGTAGCAATCAGCCCCAGCATTTT. Its translation is CASGPWGSNQPQHF.